Listed below are T cell receptor beta chains from one sample, sequenced in a study of shared clonotypes between healthy human individuals. Sequencing used immunoSEQ multiplex PCR; TCRdb keeps in-frame clones, though not all of them. This table has more than 1 million clones, around 78% appearing once. Sequencing was carried out using memory CD4+ T cells from PBMCs. These TCRs come from a man between 18 and 29 years old in good health. Some clones in this sample may be carry-over from other donors' samples. Both conserved end residues are part of each CDR3. D genes are given only for firm matches. Size is stated for part of the rows, as once, few or many counts, or as a class when the clone is expanded.

v_gene	abundance	d_gene	j_gene	CDR3aa	CDR3nt
TRBV4-3	.	TRBD2	TRBJ2-7	CASSQDLAGVGNEQYF	TGCGCCAGCAGCCAAGATCTTGCGGGAGTGGGAAACGAGCAGTACTTC
TRBV18	.	.	TRBJ2-2	CASSPYGVTGELFF	TGTGCCAGCTCACCTTATGGGGTCACCGGGGAGCTGTTTTTT
TRBV7-9	.	TRBD2	TRBJ2-7	CASSHGLAGPREQYF	TGCGCCAGCAGCCACGGACTAGCGGGGCCCCGCGAGCAGTACTTC
TRBV7-9	.	.	TRBJ2-7	CASSLFFAGAPYEQYF	TGTGCCAGCAGCTTATTTTTTGCAGGGGCCCCCTACGAGCAGTACTTC
TRBV18	.	TRBD1	TRBJ1-3	CASSPQGAKTGNTIYF	TGTGCCAGCTCACCACAGGGGGCTAAGACTGGAAACACCATATATTTT
TRBV2	.	.	TRBJ2-5	CASRRGHQETQYF	TGTGCCAGCAGGCGGGGCCACCAAGAGACCCAGTACTTC
TRBV7-9	.	.	TRBJ2-6	CASRQNDGGLGANVLTF	TGTGCCAGCAGGCAGAACGACGGTGGTCTTGGGGCCAACGTCCTGACTTTC
TRBV30	.	TRBD1	TRBJ1-4	CAWRPGQGELTNEKLFF	TGTGCCTGGAGACCCGGACAGGGCGAATTGACTAATGAAAAACTGTTTTTT
TRBV6-1	once	.	TRBJ2-7	CASSESLWKQYF	TGTGCCAGCAGTGAAAGTCTGTGGAAGCAGTACTTC
TRBV6-6	once	.	TRBJ2-4	CASSNRGGKNIQYF	TGTGCCAGCAGCAACAGGGGGGGCAAAAACATTCAGTACTTC
TRBV7-6	.	TRBD2	TRBJ2-7	CASSLNPSASGSYEQYF	TGTGCCAGCAGCTTAAATCCATCCGCTAGCGGCTCCTACGAGCAGTACTTC
TRBV27	few	TRBD1	TRBJ1-2	CASRGGQGEYYGYTF	TGTGCCAGCAGGGGCGGACAGGGAGAGTACTATGGCTACACCTTC
TRBV2	.	TRBD1	TRBJ1-5	CASSGTGGGQPQHF	TGTGCCAGCAGTGGGACAGGGGGCGGACAGCCCCAGCATTTT
TRBV5-6	.	.	TRBJ2-3	CASSLVGGRSGIDTQYF	TGTGCCAGCAGCTTGGTGGGTGGGAGAAGTGGTATAGATACGCAGTATTTT
TRBV5-1	once	.	TRBJ2-3	CASSPGTDTQYF	TGCGCCAGCAGCCCCGGGACGGATACGCAGTATTTT
TRBV2	few	.	TRBJ1-5	CASSEGANFNQPQHF	TGTGCCAGCAGTGAGGGGGCCAACTTTAATCAGCCCCAGCATTTT
TRBV5-4	.	TRBD2	TRBJ2-7	CASSTGGLAGDEQYF	TGTGCCAGCAGCACAGGGGGACTAGCGGGAGACGAGCAGTACTTC
TRBV2	.	TRBD1	TRBJ2-5	CASGGQGPPGGETQYF	TGTGCCAGTGGGGGACAGGGTCCACCCGGGGGAGAGACCCAGTACTTC
TRBV4-1	.	TRBD2	TRBJ2-1	CASSQDSVRLAGNEQFF	TGCGCCAGCAGCCAAGACAGTGTCCGACTAGCGGGGAATGAGCAGTTCTTC
TRBV29-1	.	.	TRBJ1-1	CSVDPGRGEAFF	TGCAGCGTTGACCCCGGGCGTGGTGAAGCTTTCTTT
TRBV6-1	.	.	TRBJ1-1	CASTPRSLTTEAFF	TGTGCCAGCACCCCAAGGTCCCTCACCACTGAAGCTTTCTTT
TRBV7-8	once	.	TRBJ2-1	CASSLLVRGSSANEQFF	TGTGCCAGCAGCTTATTGGTTCGGGGGAGTTCAGCGAATGAGCAGTTCTTC
TRBV11-1	.	.	TRBJ1-2	CASSLTGQMYGYTF	TGTGCCAGCAGCTTAACGGGACAAATGTATGGCTACACCTTC
TRBV19	.	TRBD1	TRBJ2-1	CASSGGQGDEQFF	TGTGCCAGTAGCGGTGGACAGGGGGATGAGCAGTTCTTC
TRBV10-2	.	.	TRBJ2-2	CASTLNGELFF	TGCGCCAGCACCCTAAACGGGGAGCTGTTTTTT
TRBV4-1	.	.	TRBJ2-7	CASRDIRGRYEQYF	TGCGCCAGCCGAGATATACGGGGGCGTTACGAGCAGTACTTC
TRBV5-6	.	.	TRBJ1-3	CASSLVGTPSSGNTIYF	TGTGCCAGCAGCTTGGTAGGGACTCCTAGCTCTGGAAACACCATATATTTT
TRBV19	few	.	TRBJ2-7	CASSKEGASSYEQYF	TGTGCCAGCTCTAAGGAGGGGGCCAGCTCCTACGAGCAGTACTTC
TRBV18	.	.	TRBJ1-2	CASSPETGYGYTF	TGTGCCAGCTCACCTGAGACAGGCTATGGCTACACCTTC
TRBV4-1	.	.	TRBJ2-1	CASSTESSYNEQFF	TGCGCCAGCAGCACGGAGAGCTCCTACAATGAGCAGTTCTTC
TRBV5-6	.	TRBD1	TRBJ2-7	CASSLFGQGGYEQYF	TGTGCCAGCAGCTTGTTCGGACAGGGAGGTTACGAGCAGTACTTC
TRBV19	.	TRBD1	TRBJ1-2	CASSVRPLDRDYGYTF	TGTGCCAGTAGTGTACGGCCCTTGGACAGGGACTATGGCTACACCTTC
TRBV28	.	.	TRBJ2-3	CASNGPGETDTQYF	TGTGCCAGCAATGGACCCGGAGAGACAGATACGCAGTATTTT
TRBV7-3	.	TRBD2	TRBJ2-3	CASSPGTSARLNTQYF	TGTGCCAGCAGCCCCGGGACTAGCGCGCGACTAAATACGCAGTATTTT
TRBV10-1	.	.	TRBJ2-7	CASSEKLLRDILYEQYF	TGCGCCAGCAGTGAGAAACTCCTTCGGGACATCCTCTACGAGCAGTACTTC
TRBV6-5	many	TRBD1	TRBJ1-2	CASTLGTGVDGYTF	TGTGCCAGCACCCTGGGGACAGGGGTGGATGGCTACACCTTC
TRBV7-9	.	.	TRBJ1-5	CASSPTRGVNQPQHF	TGTGCCAGCAGCCCAACCAGGGGAGTCAATCAGCCCCAGCATTTT
TRBV5-6	.	.	TRBJ1-2	CASSQWEAGYTF	TGTGCCAGCAGCCAATGGGAGGCAGGCTACACCTTC
TRBV30	.	TRBD1	TRBJ2-7	CAWSQGAGEQYF	TGTGCCTGGAGTCAGGGGGCGGGTGAGCAGTACTTC
TRBV5-4	.	TRBD2	TRBJ2-7	CASSRGGGPYEQYF	TGTGCCAGCAGCCGCGGGGGGGGCCCCTACGAGCAGTACTTC
TRBV5-8	.	.	TRBJ1-3	CASSLDAPAGNTIYF	TGTGCCAGCAGCTTGGACGCTCCTGCGGGAAACACCATATATTTT
TRBV5-1	.	.	TRBJ1-1	CASSTGTNTEAFF	TGCGCCAGCAGCACAGGCACGAACACTGAAGCTTTCTTT
TRBV6-1	.	.	TRBJ1-1	CASSHRKGPNTEAFF	TGTGCCAGCAGCCACAGGAAAGGCCCCAACACTGAAGCTTTCTTT
TRBV2	.	.	TRBJ2-3	CASRWGVTDTQYF	TGTGCCAGCAGGTGGGGGGTGACAGATACGCAGTATTTT
TRBV10-2	.	TRBD2	TRBJ2-5	CASSRGEGETQYF	TGCGCCAGCAGTCGGGGGGAAGGAGAGACCCAGTACTTC
TRBV5-1	.	.	TRBJ2-3	CASSLDLGTTDTQYF	TGCGCCAGCAGCTTGGATCTTGGGACCACAGATACGCAGTATTTT
TRBV11-1	.	.	TRBJ1-1	CASSDQGVGTEAFF	TGTGCCAGCAGCGACCAGGGAGTCGGCACTGAAGCTTTCTTT
TRBV4-1	few	.	TRBJ2-7	CASSQEVQDYEQYF	TGCGCCAGCAGCCAAGAGGTTCAGGATTACGAGCAGTACTTC
TRBV18	.	.	TRBJ1-5	CASSLDGGNQPQHF	TGTGCCAGCTCGTTAGACGGGGGGAATCAGCCCCAGCATTTT
TRBV4-3	.	TRBD1	TRBJ1-2	CASSQGTGGGYGYTF	TGCGCCAGCAGCCAAGGGACAGGGGGCGGCTATGGCTACACCTTC
TRBV7-8	.	.	TRBJ2-7	CASSRQGGGSYEQYF	TGTGCCAGCAGCCGCCAGGGGGGGGGCTCCTACGAGCAGTACTTC
TRBV28	few	.	TRBJ2-3	CASSLGEDTQYF	TGTGCCAGCAGTTTAGGGGAAGATACGCAGTATTTT
TRBV4-1	.	TRBD1	TRBJ2-2	CASSPGTANTGELFF	TGCGCCAGCAGCCCAGGGACAGCGAACACCGGGGAGCTGTTTTTT